The 9 T cell receptor beta chains reported below all come from one sample, sequenced in a study of blood T cell repertoires in COVID-19 (TCRdb year 2020). The library was built by means of the immunoSEQ multiplex PCR assay. Not all clones reach the TCRdb copy of this immuneACCESS table, which keeps in-frame sequences only. Checked studies attribute under half of the gap to unresolved V genes and leave the rest unexplained. This sample is represented by about 74,000 clones; around 86% of them were singletons. Roughly 28% of the sample belongs to the ten largest clones. The sequencing sample was made of peripheral blood. Source of these receptors: a woman older than 75 with active or convalescent COVID-19.

The chain links TRBV7-2 to TRBJ2-5; TRBD1 matches at 9 bases. Germline assignment: CDR1 SGHTA and CDR2 FQGNSA. The length of the CDR3 is 18 residues. The J segment lost 2 bases and the V segment lost 1 base, leaving 11 bases of the junction unmatched. This CDR3 is CASSLVQGALSFQETQYF. The CDR3, as DNA: TGTGCCAGCAGCTTAGTACAGGGGGCGCTCAGTTTTCAAGAGACCCAGTACTTC.

V and J are TRBV3-1 (or the pseudogene TRBV3-2) and TRBJ1-1, with TRBD1 as a possible D gene (5 bases). The CDR3 has 13 residues. Looked up from germline, CDR1 is LGHDT and CDR2 is YNNKEL (reference sequence). V dropped 0 bases and J dropped 8 bases, with 10 bases sitting between them. The DNA of the CDR3 is TGTGCCAGCAGCCAAGATTGGCAGGGAGAAGCTTTCTTT. Its translation: CASSQDWQGEAFF.

This clone was seen a single time. The V gene is TRBV3-1 (or the pseudogene TRBV3-2), the J gene TRBJ2-3; 11 positions agree with TRBD2. The CDR3 extends over 18 amino acids. Germline CDR1 and CDR2: LGHDT and YNNKEL (reference sequence). The V and J ends lost 0 bases and 6 bases, in that order; junction bases with no gene match: 11. The CDR3 is CASSQDRASGGPGDTQYF. CDR3 sequence (DNA): TGTGCCAGCAGCCAAGATAGGGCTAGCGGGGGGCCAGGGGATACGCAGTATTTT.

The CDR3 region has the DNA TGTGCCAGCAGCTCAGGGGGGTACGGCAAAAACATTCAGTACTTC. It is translated as CASSSGGYGKNIQYF. The chain has TRBV5-4 and TRBJ2-4; TRBD1 is a possible D gene (7 bases). The CDR3 is made up of 15 amino acids. With 3 bases removed from V and 3 bases from J, the gap between germline ends came to 13 bases. From germline, CDR1 is SGHNT and CDR2 YYREEE (reference sequence). The full variable domain, in which reference TRBV5-4 and TRBJ2-4 provide the parts outside the CDR3, is ETGVTQSPTHLIKTRGQQVTLRCSSQSGHNTVSWYQQALGQGPQFIFQYYREEENGRGNFPPRFSGLQFPNYSSELNVNALELDDSALYLCASSSGGYGKNIQYFGAGTRLSVL.

The CDR3 coding sequence is TGTGCCAGCAGTCTAGGAGGGGTTCAGAATGAGCAGTTCTTC. Protein product: CASSLGGVQNEQFF. V is TRBV7-3 and J is TRBJ2-1, with D maybe TRBD2 (6 bases). The CDR3 extends over 14 amino acids. Germline CDR1 SGHTA, CDR2 FQGTGA. Trimming took 6 bases from V and 7 from J, leaving 16 bases between them.

This clone occurred once. V gene TRBV9 combines with J gene TRBJ2-1; TRBD2 aligns across 13 bases. Trimming took 3 bases from V and 14 from J; bases not matched to a gene: 11. The CDR3 is 15 residues long. CDR1 is SGDLS and CDR2 is YYNGEE in the germline V gene. The CDR3 here is CASSERATSGGQEFF. As DNA, the CDR3 is TGTGCCAGCAGCGAGAGGGCGACTAGCGGGGGGCAGGAGTTCTTC.

This chain links TRBV18 with TRBJ1-5; D remains ambiguous. V was trimmed by 3 bases and J by 7 bases, leaving 16 bases between them. Looked up from germline, CDR1 is KGHSH and CDR2 is LQKENI. The CDR3 is 15 residues long. In DNA form, the CDR3 reads TGTGCCAGCTCACCCGAAAGGCTAGCTGGACAGCCCCAGCATTTT. This encodes CASSPERLAGQPQHF.

The chain uses TRBV6-5 and TRBJ1-6; D not certain. This CDR3 region has 15 residues. Germline V gene lookup returns CDR1 MNHEY and CDR2 SVGAGI. V lost 5 bases and J 4 bases, leaving 12 bases between the germline ends. Written as DNA, the CDR3 is TGTGCCAGCAGTACCCGGGTTGCTTATAATTCACCCCTCCACTTT. This sequence encodes CASSTRVAYNSPLHF.

V usage is TRBV3-1 (or the pseudogene TRBV3-2) and J usage is TRBJ1-5, with D unresolved. The CDR3 totals 18 residues. Trimming left V 1 base short and J 2 bases short, with 18 bases between. From germline, CDR1 is LGHDT and CDR2 YNNKEL (reference sequence). The CDR3 DNA reads TGTGCCAGCAGCCAAGGTCTTGGATTGGGCAGAGGCAATCAGCCCCAGCATTTT. Protein sequence: CASSQGLGLGRGNQPQHF.